This note documents a single TCR beta chain sequence. No antigen is known for it. This sample is part of a study of beta chain features in type 1 diabetes. General study points: In every one of the four CD4+ subsets, TCRB CDR3s were moderately but significantly shorter in Type 1 diabetes patients.

Expressed TCRB transcripts were sequenced because the isolated RNA had all been reverse transcribed beforehand. Only in-frame clones appear in the TCRdb table, and some are missing; sequencing was by immunoSEQ multiplex PCR. This table holds roughly 250,000 clones, around 21% found once. The specimen was naive CD4+ T cells from blood. The TCR originated in a woman aged 40-49 years with type 1 diabetes.

The CDR3 nucleotides are TGTGCCAGTAGTATGGAAAGGGAGAGCTCCTACGAGCAGTACTTC. It encodes CASSMERESSYEQYF. The J gene is TRBJ2-7, the V gene TRBV19; a weak D match, TRBD2 (5 bases). The CDR3 consists of 15 residues. Germline-derived CDR1 and CDR2 are LNHDA and SQIVND (reference sequence). V dropped 3 bases and J dropped 0 bases, with 12 bases sitting between them.